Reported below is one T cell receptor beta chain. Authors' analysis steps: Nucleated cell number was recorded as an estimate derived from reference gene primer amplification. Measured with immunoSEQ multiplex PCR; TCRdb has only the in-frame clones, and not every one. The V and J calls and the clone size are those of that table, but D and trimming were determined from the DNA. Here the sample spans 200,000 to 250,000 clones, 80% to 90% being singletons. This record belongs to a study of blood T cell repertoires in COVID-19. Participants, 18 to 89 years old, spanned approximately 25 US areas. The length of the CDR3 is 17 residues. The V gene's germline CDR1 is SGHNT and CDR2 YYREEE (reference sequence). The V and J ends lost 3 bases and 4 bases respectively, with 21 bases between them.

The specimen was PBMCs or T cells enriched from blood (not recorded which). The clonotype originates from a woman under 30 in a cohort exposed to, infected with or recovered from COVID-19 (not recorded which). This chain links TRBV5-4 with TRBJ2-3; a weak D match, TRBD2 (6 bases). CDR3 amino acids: CASSSPGDGGGADTQYF. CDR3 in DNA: TGTGCCAGCAGCTCGCCGGGGGATGGGGGTGGCGCAGATACGCAGTATTTT. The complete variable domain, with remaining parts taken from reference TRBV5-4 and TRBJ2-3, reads ETGVTQSPTHLIKTRGQQVTLRCSSQSGHNTVSWYQQALGQGPQFIFQYYREEENGRGNFPPRFSGLQFPNYSSELNVNALELDDSALYLCASSSPGDGGGADTQYFGPGTRLTVL.